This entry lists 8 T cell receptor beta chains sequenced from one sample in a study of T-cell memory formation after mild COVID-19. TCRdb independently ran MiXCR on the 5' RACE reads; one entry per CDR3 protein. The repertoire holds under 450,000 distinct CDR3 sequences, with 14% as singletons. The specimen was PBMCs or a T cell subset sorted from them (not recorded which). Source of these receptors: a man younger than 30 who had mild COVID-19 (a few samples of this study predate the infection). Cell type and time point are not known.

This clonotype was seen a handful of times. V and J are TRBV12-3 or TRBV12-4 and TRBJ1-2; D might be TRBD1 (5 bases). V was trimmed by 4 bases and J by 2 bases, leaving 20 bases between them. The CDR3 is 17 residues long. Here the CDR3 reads CASSSYRFAGKNYGYTF. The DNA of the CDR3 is TGTGCCAGCAGTTCATACCGGTTTGCAGGGAAAAACTATGGCTACACCTTC.

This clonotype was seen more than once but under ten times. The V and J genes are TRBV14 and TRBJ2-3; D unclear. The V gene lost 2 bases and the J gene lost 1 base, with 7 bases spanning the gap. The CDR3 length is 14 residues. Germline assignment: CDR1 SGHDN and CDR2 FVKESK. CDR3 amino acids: CASSQSIRTDTQYF. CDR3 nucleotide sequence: TGTGCCAGCAGCCAAAGCATTCGCACAGATACGCAGTATTTT.

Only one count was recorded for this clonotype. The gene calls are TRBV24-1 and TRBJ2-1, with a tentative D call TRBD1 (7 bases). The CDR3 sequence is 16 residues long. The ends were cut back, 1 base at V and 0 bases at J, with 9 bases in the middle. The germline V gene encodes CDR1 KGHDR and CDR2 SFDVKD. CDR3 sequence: CATSDFQGGSYNEQFF. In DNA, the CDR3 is TGTGCCACCAGTGATTTCCAGGGGGGCTCCTACAATGAGCAGTTCTTC.

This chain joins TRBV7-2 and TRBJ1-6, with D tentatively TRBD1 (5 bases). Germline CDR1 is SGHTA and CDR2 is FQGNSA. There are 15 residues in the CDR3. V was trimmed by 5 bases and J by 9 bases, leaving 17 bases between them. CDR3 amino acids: CASSDFWGGGSPLHF. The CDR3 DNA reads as TGTGCCAGCAGCGATTTCTGGGGGGGTGGTTCACCCCTCCACTTT.

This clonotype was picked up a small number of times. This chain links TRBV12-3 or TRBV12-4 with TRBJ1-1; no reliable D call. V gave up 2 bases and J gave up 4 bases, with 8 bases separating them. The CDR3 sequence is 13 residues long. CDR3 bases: TGTGCCAGCAGTTTATCTGGGCCCACTGAAGCTTTCTTT. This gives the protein CASSLSGPTEAFF.

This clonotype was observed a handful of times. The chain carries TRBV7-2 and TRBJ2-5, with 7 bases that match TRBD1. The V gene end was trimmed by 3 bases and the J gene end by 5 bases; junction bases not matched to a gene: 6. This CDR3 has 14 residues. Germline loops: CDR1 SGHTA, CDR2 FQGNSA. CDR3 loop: CASSFGPQGETQYF. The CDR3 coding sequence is TGTGCCAGCAGCTTCGGTCCACAGGGGGAGACCCAGTACTTC. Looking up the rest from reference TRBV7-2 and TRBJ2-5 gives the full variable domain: GAGVSQSPSNKVTEKGKDVELRCDPISGHTALYWYRQSLGQGLEFLIYFQGNSAPDKSGLPSDRFSAERTGGSVSTLTIQRTQQEDSAVYLCASSFGPQGETQYFGPGTRLLVL.

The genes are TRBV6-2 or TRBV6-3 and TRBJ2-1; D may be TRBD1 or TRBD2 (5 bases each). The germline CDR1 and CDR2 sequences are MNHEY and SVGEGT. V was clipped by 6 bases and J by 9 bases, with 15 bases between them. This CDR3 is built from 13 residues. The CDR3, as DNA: TGTGCCAGCAGGCCCCGGGACCCCCCTGAGCAGTTCTTC. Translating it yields CASRPRDPPEQFF.

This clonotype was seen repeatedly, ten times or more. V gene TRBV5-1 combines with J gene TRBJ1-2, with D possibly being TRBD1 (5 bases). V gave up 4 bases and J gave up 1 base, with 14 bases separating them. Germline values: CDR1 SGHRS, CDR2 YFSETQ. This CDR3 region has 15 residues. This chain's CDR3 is CASSPGGSLNYGYTF. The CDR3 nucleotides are TGCGCCAGCAGCCCGGGGGGAAGCCTTAACTATGGCTACACCTTC. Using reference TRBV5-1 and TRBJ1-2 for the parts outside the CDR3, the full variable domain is KAGVTQTPRYLIKTRGQQVTLSCSPISGHRSVSWYQQTPGQGLQFLFEYFSETQRNKGNFPGRFSGRQFSNSRSEMNVSTLELGDSALYLCASSPGGSLNYGYTFGSGTRLTVV.